Below, 7 T cell receptor beta chains from the same sample are listed, as sequenced in a study of beta chain features in type 1 diabetes. Study outcomes and limitations: Shorter TCRB CDR3s, moderately but significantly so, were found in Type 1 diabetes patients in all four CD4+ subsets.

These receptors' antigens are unknown. Expressed TCRB transcripts were sequenced, since all the RNA that had been isolated was reverse transcribed. TCRdb keeps only in-frame clones here, not all; method: immunoSEQ multiplex PCR. The repertoire holds 150,000 to 200,000 clones, with approximately 7.9% as singletons. The material sequenced was central memory CD4+ T cells from blood. These TCRs come from a young man with type 1 diabetes.

This clone was picked up a small number of times. J is TRBJ2-1 and V is TRBV6-6; unclear D gene. This CDR3 is built from 16 residues. V lost 5 bases to trimming and J lost 1 base, with 15 bases between them. CDR1 and CDR2 from the germline V gene are MNHNY and SVGAGI (reference sequence). CDR3: CASSPLGAPSYNEQFF. The DNA for the CDR3 is TGTGCCAGCAGTCCTTTAGGAGCGCCTTCCTACAATGAGCAGTTCTTC.

V is TRBV19 and J is TRBJ1-2, with D uncertain. The V and J ends lost 4 bases and 8 bases respectively, with 17 bases between them. Germline CDR1 is LNHDA and CDR2 is SQIVND (reference sequence). CDR3 length equals 14 residues. CDR3 in DNA: TGTGCCAGTAGTAGGCTGCCGGCCGTCGGGGGCTACACCTTC. The encoded protein is CASSRLPAVGGYTF.

This chain links TRBV20-1 with TRBJ2-3, with D uncertain. The V end lost 6 bases, the J end lost 4 bases, and 8 bases lay between the germline ends. This CDR3 spans 11 amino acids. Germline V lookup: CDR1 DFQATT, CDR2 SNEGSKA (reference sequence). The CDR3 DNA reads as TGCAGTGCCCCTTTCCCAGATACGCAGTATTTT. Encoded protein: CSAPFPDTQYF.

The V and J genes are TRBV7-8 and TRBJ2-2; D perhaps matches TRBD2 (5 bases). In germline, CDR1 is SGHVS, CDR2 FQNEAQ. The CDR3 length is 14 residues. Trimming took off 3 bases at V and 6 bases at J, with 11 bases between the two ends. CDR3: CASSFPAAAGELFF. The DNA for the CDR3 is TGTGCCAGCAGCTTTCCAGCGGCCGCCGGGGAGCTGTTTTTT.

The genes are TRBV29-1 and TRBJ2-3, with D tentatively TRBD2 (6 bases). The V end lost 6 bases, the J end lost 4 bases, and 14 bases lay between the germline ends. The germline gives CDR1 SQVTM, CDR2 ANQGSEA. The CDR3 loop spans 13 amino acids. As DNA, the CDR3 is TGCAGCGTCCCGGGAGTGGGGGCAGATACGCAGTATTTT. Protein product: CSVPGVGADTQYF.

This clone has a handful of counts. The rearrangement joins TRBV30 to TRBJ1-2, with TRBD1 as a possible D gene (6 bases). The CDR3 sequence is 14 residues long. Trimming left V 5 bases short and J 1 base short, with 14 bases between. Germline CDR1 is GTSNPN and CDR2 is SVGIG (reference sequence). This CDR3 reads CAWQQGLHNYGYTF. In DNA, the CDR3 is TGTGCCTGGCAACAGGGCCTCCATAACTATGGCTACACCTTC.

This sequence joins TRBV6-6 and TRBJ2-3, with 9 bases fitting TRBD1. Germline CDR1 is MNHNY and CDR2 is SVGAGI (reference sequence). V trimming: 5 bases; J trimming: 7 bases; junction bases outside the gene matches: 10. CDR3 length equals 15 residues. CDR3 bases: TGTGCCAGCAGTACTGGGACAGGGACGCGGAATACGCAGTATTTT. Protein: CASSTGTGTRNTQYF.